The 15 T cell receptor beta chains presented below share a single source sample, sequenced in a study of blood T cell repertoires in COVID-19. Libraries were prepared by immunoSEQ multiplex PCR; TCRdb keeps only in-frame clonotypes and omits some of them. The sample has 55,000 to 90,000 clones, 75% to 95% seen once. Sequenced material: peripheral blood. These receptors were collected from a human donor with active COVID-19. The donor label of this sample is uncertain.

The genes are TRBV15 and TRBJ2-7; 10 bases are shared with TRBD2. Germline assignment: CDR1 LNHNV and CDR2 YYDKDF (reference sequence). The CDR3 extends over 14 amino acids. Trimming removed 6 bases from V and 2 bases from J; junction bases left unmatched: 4. The CDR3 nucleotides read TGTGCCACCAGGCGAGCGGGAGGGACCTACGAGCAGTACTTC. Its protein is CATRRAGGTYEQYF.

This clone was counted only a few times. The chain employs TRBV11-3 and TRBJ2-2, with 7 bases lining up with TRBD2. The germline V gene encodes CDR1 SGHNT and CDR2 YENEEA. Trimming at V came to 8 bases and at J to 4 bases, leaving 4 bases not matched to a gene. The CDR3 loop spans 13 amino acids. CDR3 in DNA: TGTGCCAGCCAGCGGGAATTCACCGGGGAGCTGTTTTTT. Its translation is CASQREFTGELFF.

The chain links TRBV4-3 to TRBJ1-2; D uncertain. Between the trimmed V and J ends, which lost 2 bases and 4 bases, there was a span of 23 bases. The CDR3 loop spans 18 amino acids. Germline CDR1 reads LGHNA; CDR2 reads YSLEER. The CDR3 nucleotides are TGCGCCAGCAGCCAACACTCAACAGCAGAGGGAGGTAGCTATGGCTACACCTTC. Its translation is CASSQHSTAEGGSYGYTF.

The V and J genes are TRBV18 and TRBJ1-1; the match to TRBD1 covers 9 bases. Germline lookup yields CDR1 KGHSH and CDR2 LQKENI. V shed 3 bases, J shed 1 base, and the junction held 0 bases outside the gene matches. The CDR3 is 14 residues long. The chain's CDR3 is CASSPGQGNTEAFF. In DNA, the CDR3 is TGTGCCAGCTCACCGGGACAGGGGAACACTGAAGCTTTCTTT. Using reference TRBV18 and TRBJ1-1 for the parts outside the CDR3, the full variable domain is NAGVMQNPRHLVRRRGQEARLRCSPMKGHSHVYWYRQLPEEGLKFMVYLQKENIIDESGMPKERFSAEFPKEGPSILRIQQVVRGDSAAYFCASSPGQGNTEAFFGQGTRLTVV.

The chain joins TRBV5-6 to TRBJ2-3, with 10 nucleotides matching TRBD1. J was trimmed by 5 bases and V by 2 bases; bases with no gene match: 8. The CDR3 contains 16 residues. CDR1 is SGHDT and CDR2 is YYEEEE in the germline V gene. CDR3 in amino acids: CASSLYDRGLVDTQYF. CDR3 DNA: TGTGCCAGCAGCTTATACGACAGGGGGCTAGTAGATACGCAGTATTTT. The whole variable domain, remainder taken from reference TRBV5-6 and TRBJ2-3, is DAGVTQSPTHLIKTRGQQVTLRCSPKSGHDTVSWYQQALGQGPQFIFQYYEEEERQRGNFPDRFSGHQFPNYSSELNVNALLLGDSALYLCASSLYDRGLVDTQYFGPGTRLTVL.

This clone was picked up one time. As DNA, the CDR3 is TGTGCCAGCAGTGAAATACACAAAAGCAATCAGCCCCAGCATTTT. Translating it yields CASSEIHKSNQPQHF. The gene calls are TRBV2 and TRBJ1-5; D unclear. Trimming took 2 bases from V and 1 from J, leaving 9 bases between them. Germline lookup yields CDR1 SNHLY and CDR2 FYNNEI. The length of the CDR3 is 15 residues.

The V gene is TRBV18, the J gene TRBJ2-1; 11 bases are a match to TRBD2. CDR3 length: 18 residues. The V segment lost 0 bases and the J segment 6 bases; nucleotides outside the gene matches: 10. Germline-derived CDR1 and CDR2 are KGHSH and LQKENI. Here the CDR3 DNA reads TGTGCCAGCTCACCACCTGGGATCACTAGCGGGAGAATCAATGAGCAGTTCTTC. This encodes CASSPPGITSGRINEQFF.

This clone was counted between two and nine times. V gene TRBV19 combines with J gene TRBJ1-2; 8 positions agree with TRBD1. J was trimmed by 7 bases and V by 1 base; bases with no gene match: 8. The CDR3 runs 15 residues. The germline V gene has CDR1 LNHDA and CDR2 SQIVND (reference sequence). CDR3 in amino acids: CASSIGGQGAGGYTF. Here the CDR3 DNA reads TGTGCCAGTAGTATAGGAGGCCAGGGGGCAGGTGGCTACACCTTC. The whole variable domain, remainder taken from reference TRBV19 and TRBJ1-2, is DGGITQSPKYLFRKEGQNVTLSCEQNLNHDAMYWYRQDPGQGLRLIYYSQIVNDFQKGDIAEGYSVSREKKESFPLTVTSAQKNPTAFYLCASSIGGQGAGGYTFGSGTRLTVV.

The chain links TRBV10-1 to TRBJ2-1, with TRBD1 matching 9 bases. The CDR3 consists of 14 residues. V was pared by 2 bases and J by 10 bases, with 6 bases of the junction left unmatched. Germline assignment: CDR1 WNHNN and CDR2 SYGVQD (reference sequence). The CDR3 here is CASSEGQGHGEQFF. For the CDR3, the DNA is TGCGCCAGCAGTGAGGGACAGGGGCATGGAGAGCAGTTCTTC.

The chain recombines TRBV30 with TRBJ1-1, with D hard to call. This CDR3 has 13 residues. The germline CDR1 and CDR2 sequences are GTSNPN and SVGIG (reference sequence). With 3 bases removed from V and 1 base from J, the gap between germline ends came to 9 bases. In nucleotides, the CDR3 is TGTGCCTGGAGCCAGGACTGGAACACTGAAGCTTTCTTT. This encodes CAWSQDWNTEAFF.

The chain is built from TRBV24-1 and TRBJ2-5; no clear D gene. V was clipped by 3 bases and J by 5 bases, with 6 bases between them. The CDR3 is made up of 12 amino acids. Germline assignment: CDR1 KGHDR and CDR2 SFDVKD. The CDR3 bases are TGTGCCACCAGTGATGTCCGGGAGACCCAGTACTTC. It is translated as CATSDVRETQYF.

This chain connects TRBV4-3 to TRBJ1-4, with 8 bases fitting TRBD1. This CDR3 has 15 amino acids. The V gene end was trimmed by 1 base and the J gene end by 7 bases; junction bases not matched to a gene: 5. CDR1 is LGHNA, CDR2 YSLEER, per germline. The chain's CDR3 is CASSQAAGGGEKLFF. The CDR3 region has the DNA TGCGCCAGCAGCCAAGCAGCAGGGGGCGGTGAAAAACTGTTTTTT.

V and J are TRBV2 and TRBJ1-1; D uncertain. This CDR3 spans 13 amino acids. Deletions cut 2 bases from V and 1 base from J, with 5 bases between. Germline V gene sequence: CDR1 SNHLY, CDR2 FYNNEI. CDR3 loop: CASSEWQNTEAFF. The CDR3 DNA reads TGTGCCAGCAGTGAATGGCAGAACACTGAAGCTTTCTTT.

The chain couples TRBV20-1 to TRBJ1-1; no definite D call. CDR1 and CDR2 from the germline V gene are DFQATT and SNEGSKA (reference sequence). V was shortened by 3 bases and J by 6 bases, with 8 bases between the two germline ends. The CDR3 is 11 residues long. CDR3 protein: CSASKIAEAFF. CDR3 nucleotides: TGCAGTGCTAGTAAAATCGCTGAAGCTTTCTTT.

The gene calls are TRBV27 and TRBJ1-1; weak D call: TRBD1 (5 bases). CDR1 is MNHEY and CDR2 is SMNVEV in the germline V gene (reference sequence). The CDR3 has 13 residues. The V gene lost 5 bases and the J gene lost 3 bases, with 10 bases spanning the gap. The DNA for the CDR3 is TGTGCCAGCAGTCAAAGGGGTTACACTGAAGCTTTCTTT. Encoded protein: CASSQRGYTEAFF.